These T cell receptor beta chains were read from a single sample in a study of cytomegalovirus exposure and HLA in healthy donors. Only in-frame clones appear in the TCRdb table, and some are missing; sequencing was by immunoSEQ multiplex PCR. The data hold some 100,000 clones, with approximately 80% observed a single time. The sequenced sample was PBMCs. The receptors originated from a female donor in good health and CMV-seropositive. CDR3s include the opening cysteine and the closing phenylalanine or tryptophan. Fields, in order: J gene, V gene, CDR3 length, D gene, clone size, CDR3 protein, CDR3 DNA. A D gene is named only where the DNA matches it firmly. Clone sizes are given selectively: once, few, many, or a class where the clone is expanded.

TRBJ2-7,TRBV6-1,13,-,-,CASRSTSSYEQYF,TGTGCCAGCAGATCGACTAGCTCCTACGAGCAGTACTTC
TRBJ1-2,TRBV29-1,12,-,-,CSVETGSYGYTF,TGCAGCGTTGAAACAGGGAGCTATGGCTACACCTTC
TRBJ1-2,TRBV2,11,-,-,CASSDWADETF,TGTGCCAGCAGTGATTGGGCAGATGAAACCTTC
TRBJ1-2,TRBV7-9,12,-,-,CSSSPTGHGYTF,TGTTCCAGCAGCCCGACAGGTCACGGCTACACCTTC
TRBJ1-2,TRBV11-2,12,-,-,CASSFTAGGYTF,TGTGCCAGCAGCTTCACAGCTGGAGGCTACACCTTC
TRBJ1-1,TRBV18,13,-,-,CASEGLREAEAFF,TGTGCCAGCGAAGGCCTTCGGGAGGCTGAAGCTTTCTTT
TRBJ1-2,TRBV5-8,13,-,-,CASSFGGHYGYTF,TGTGCCAGCAGCTTCGGAGGCCACTATGGCTACACCTTC
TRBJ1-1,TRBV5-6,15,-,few,CASSPLTLENTEAFF,TGTGCCAGCAGCCCCCTTACCCTAGAGAACACTGAAGCTTTCTTT
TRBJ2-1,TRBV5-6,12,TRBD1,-,CASSVGQLEQFF,TGTGCCAGCAGCGTGGGACAGCTTGAGCAGTTCTTC
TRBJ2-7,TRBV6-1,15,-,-,CASSDMAGGAYEQYF,TGTGCCAGCAGTGACATGGCGGGTGGGGCCTACGAGCAGTACTTC
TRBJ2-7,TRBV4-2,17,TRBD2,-,CASSQVGEGGGSYEQYF,TGTGCCAGCAGCCAAGTTGGGGAAGGCGGGGGCTCCTACGAGCAGTACTTC
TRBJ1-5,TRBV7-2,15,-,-,CASSLIPGRDQPQHF,TGTGCCAGCAGCTTAATCCCAGGGAGGGATCAGCCCCAGCATTTT
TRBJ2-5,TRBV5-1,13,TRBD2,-,CASSLEREREQYF,TGCGCCAGCAGCTTGGAGCGGGAGCGGGAGCAGTACTTC
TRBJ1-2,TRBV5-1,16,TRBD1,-,CASTMKIQGTNYGYTF,TGCGCCAGCACAATGAAAATACAGGGGACTAACTATGGCTACACCTTC
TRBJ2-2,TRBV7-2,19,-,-,CASRARGAAGTANTGELFF,TGTGCCAGCAGGGCCAGAGGGGCGGCGGGGACGGCGAACACCGGGGAGCTGTTTTTT
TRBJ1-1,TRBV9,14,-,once,CASSALGLDTEAFF,TGTGCCAGCAGCGCCCTCGGACTCGACACTGAAGCTTTCTTT
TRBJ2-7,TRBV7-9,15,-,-,CASSLEVMSSYEQYF,TGTGCCAGCAGCTTAGAAGTAATGAGCTCCTACGAGCAGTACTTC
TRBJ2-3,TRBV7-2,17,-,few,CASSPPLRGASTDTQYF,TGTGCCAGCAGCCCCCCGCTCCGGGGGGCTAGCACAGATACGCAGTATTTT
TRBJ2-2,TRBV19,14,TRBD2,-,CASTLTSSTGELFF,TGTGCCAGTACCCTGACTAGCAGCACCGGGGAGCTGTTTTTT
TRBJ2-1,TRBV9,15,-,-,CASSVGPGSYNEQFF,TGTGCCAGCAGCGTAGGTCCGGGGTCCTACAATGAGCAGTTCTTC
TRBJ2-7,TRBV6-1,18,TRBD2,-,CASSDVSSGRGSNYEQYF,TGTGCCAGCAGTGATGTCTCTAGCGGCCGGGGATCGAACTACGAGCAGTACTTC
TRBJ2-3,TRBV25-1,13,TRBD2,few,CASSELGGDTQYF,TGTGCCAGCAGTGAATTGGGGGGGGATACGCAGTATTTT
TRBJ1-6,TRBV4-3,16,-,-,CASSPALSSYNSPLHF,TGCGCCAGCAGCCCCGCACTTAGCTCCTATAATTCACCCCTCCACTTT
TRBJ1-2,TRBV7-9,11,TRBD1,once,CASSLGQGNTF,TGTGCCAGCAGCTTAGGACAGGGGAACACCTTC
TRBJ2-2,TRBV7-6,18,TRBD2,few,CASSSTSGGGSNTGELFF,TGTGCCAGCAGCTCTACTAGCGGGGGAGGGTCGAACACCGGGGAGCTGTTTTTT
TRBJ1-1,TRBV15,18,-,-,CATSREARTAPRDTEAFF,TGTGCCACCAGCAGAGAAGCCCGGACTGCCCCCCGGGACACTGAAGCTTTCTTT
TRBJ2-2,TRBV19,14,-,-,CASPLPGNTGELFF,TGTGCCAGTCCTCTTCCAGGGAACACCGGGGAGCTGTTTTTT
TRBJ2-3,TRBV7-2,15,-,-,CASSLRLARTDTQYF,TGTGCCAGCAGCTTAAGGCTAGCGCGCACAGATACGCAGTATTTT
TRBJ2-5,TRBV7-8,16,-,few,CASSLSAGARGGTQYF,TGTGCCAGCAGCTTAAGTGCGGGCGCAAGGGGGGGAACCCAGTACTTC
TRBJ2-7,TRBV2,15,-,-,CASSEALGGGNEQYF,TGTGCCAGCAGTGAAGCCCTTGGTGGGGGGAACGAGCAGTACTTC
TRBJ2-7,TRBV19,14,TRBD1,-,CASSTAQGWYEQYF,TGTGCCAGTAGTACGGCACAGGGGTGGTACGAGCAGTACTTC
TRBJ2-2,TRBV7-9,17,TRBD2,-,CASSPWGREGHAGELFF,TGTGCCAGCAGCCCCTGGGGGCGGGAGGGCCACGCCGGGGAGCTGTTTTTT
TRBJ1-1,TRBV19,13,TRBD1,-,CASSVTGVPEAFF,TGTGCCAGTAGTGTCACAGGGGTACCTGAAGCTTTCTTT
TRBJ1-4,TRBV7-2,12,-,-,CASRDWNEKLFF,TGTGCCAGCCGAGACTGGAATGAAAAACTGTTTTTT
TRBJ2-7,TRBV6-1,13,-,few,CASSATGSYEQYF,TGTGCCAGCAGTGCGACTGGATCCTACGAGCAGTACTTC
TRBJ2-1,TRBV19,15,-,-,CASSDTSGSYNEQFF,TGTGCCAGCTCGGACACCTCAGGCTCCTACAATGAGCAGTTCTTC
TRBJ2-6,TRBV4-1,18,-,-,CASSLGGRGRSGANVLTF,TGCGCCAGCAGCCTAGGGGGACGGGGAAGGTCTGGGGCCAACGTCCTGACTTTC
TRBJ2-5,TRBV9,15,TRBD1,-,CASSVEGTDQETQYF,TGTGCCAGCAGCGTAGAGGGGACAGACCAAGAGACCCAGTACTTC
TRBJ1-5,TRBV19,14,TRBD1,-,CASSLTGLNQPQHF,TGTGCCAGTAGTTTGACAGGGCTTAATCAGCCCCAGCATTTT
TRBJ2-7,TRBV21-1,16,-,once,CASSRSRDRRRYEQYF,TGTGCCAGCAGCCGTAGCCGGGACAGGCGGAGATACGAGCAGTACTTC
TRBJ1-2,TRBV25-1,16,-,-,CASSSLSGPSNYGYTF,TGTGCCAGCAGTTCTCTATCAGGGCCCTCTAACTATGGCTACACCTTC
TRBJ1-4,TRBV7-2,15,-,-,CASSLEGATNEKLFF,TGTGCCAGCAGCTTAGAGGGAGCAACTAATGAAAAACTGTTTTTT
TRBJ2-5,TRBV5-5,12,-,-,CASSLVRETQYF,TGTGCCAGCAGCCTAGTAAGGGAGACCCAGTACTTC
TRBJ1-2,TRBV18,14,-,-,CASSPPSLNYGYTF,TGTGCCAGCTCACCACCTTCTCTTAACTATGGCTACACCTTC
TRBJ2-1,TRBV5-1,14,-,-,CASSYGTSDNEQFF,TGCGCCAGCAGCTATGGGACTTCCGACAATGAGCAGTTCTTC
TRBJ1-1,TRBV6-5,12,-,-,CASSEEWGVAFF,TGTGCCAGCAGTGAAGAATGGGGGGTAGCTTTCTTT
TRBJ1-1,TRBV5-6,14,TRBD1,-,CASSSRQGRTEAFF,TGTGCCAGCAGCTCCCGACAGGGGAGGACTGAAGCTTTCTTT
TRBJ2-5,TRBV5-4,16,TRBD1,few,CASSLSPGQGQETQYF,TGTGCCAGCAGCCTCTCCCCGGGACAGGGACAAGAGACCCAGTACTTC
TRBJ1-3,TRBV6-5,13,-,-,CASSYSGRDTIYF,TGTGCCAGCAGTTACTCAGGGCGGGACACCATATATTTT